This T cell receptor (beta chain) was documented in a study of cytomegalovirus exposure and HLA in healthy donors. The PCR had 60 Vbeta and 13 Jbeta primers. The table came from immunoSEQ multiplex PCR; TCRdb's copy has only in-frame clones and leaves some out. Altogether 95,000 to 110,000 clones are present, about 72% being singletons, with the ten largest covering about 2.5%. The CDR3 has 18 amino acids. Trimming at V came to 1 base and at J to 2 bases, leaving 7 bases not matched to a gene. Per the germline V gene, CDR1 is LGHNA and CDR2 is YSLEER. Sequences were obtained from PBMCs. The chain employs TRBV4-3 and TRBJ2-7; 14 nucleotides align to TRBD2. The origin of this receptor is a man aged 18 to 30 in good health and CMV-seronegative. CDR3 protein: CASSQGLAGGLSTYEQYF. CDR3 coding DNA: TGCGCCAGCAGCCAAGGACTAGCGGGGGGGCTTTCGACCTACGAGCAGTACTTC.